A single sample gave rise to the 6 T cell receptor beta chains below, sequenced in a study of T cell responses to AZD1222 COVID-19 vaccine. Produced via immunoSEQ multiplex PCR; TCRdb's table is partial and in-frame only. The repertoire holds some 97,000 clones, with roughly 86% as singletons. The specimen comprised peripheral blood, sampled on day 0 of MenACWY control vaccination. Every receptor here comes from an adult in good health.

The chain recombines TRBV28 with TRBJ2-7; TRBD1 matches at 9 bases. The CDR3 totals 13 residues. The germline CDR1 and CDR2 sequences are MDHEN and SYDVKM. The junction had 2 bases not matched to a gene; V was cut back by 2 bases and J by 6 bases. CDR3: CASSLVQGAEQYF. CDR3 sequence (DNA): TGTGCCAGCAGTTTAGTACAGGGGGCCGAGCAGTACTTC.

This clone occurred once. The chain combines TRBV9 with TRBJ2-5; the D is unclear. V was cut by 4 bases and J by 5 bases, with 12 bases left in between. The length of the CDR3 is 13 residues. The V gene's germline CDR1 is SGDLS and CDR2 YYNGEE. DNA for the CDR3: TGTGCCAGCAGCCCCGGGTGGGCCGAGACCCAGTACTTC. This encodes CASSPGWAETQYF. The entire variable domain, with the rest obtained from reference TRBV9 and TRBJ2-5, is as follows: DSGVTQTPKHLITATGQRVTLRCSPRSGDLSVYWYQQSLDQGLQFLIQYYNGEERAKGNILERFSAQQFPDLHSELNLSSLELGDSALYFCASSPGWAETQYFGPGTRLLVL.

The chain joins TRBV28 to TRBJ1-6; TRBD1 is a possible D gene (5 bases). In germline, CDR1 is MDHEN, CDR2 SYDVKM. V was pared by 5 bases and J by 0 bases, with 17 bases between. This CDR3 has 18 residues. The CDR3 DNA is TGTGCCAGCAGTCAACCCCGGGGGGGAAGCTCCTATAATTCACCCCTCCACTTT. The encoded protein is CASSQPRGGSSYNSPLHF.

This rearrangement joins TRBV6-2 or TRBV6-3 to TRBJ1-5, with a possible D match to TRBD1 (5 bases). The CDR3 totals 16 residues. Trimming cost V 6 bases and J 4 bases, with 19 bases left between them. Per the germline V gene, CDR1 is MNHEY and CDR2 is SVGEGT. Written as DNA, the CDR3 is TGTGCCAGCAGCTCCACCGACCCGGGGGGAAATCAGCCCCAGCATTTT. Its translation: CASSSTDPGGNQPQHF.

The CDR3 nucleotides read TGTGCCACCAGCAGAGAAGGGACGGCGGTTGGGATTGAAAAACTGTTTTTT. Protein: CATSREGTAVGIEKLFF. The J gene is TRBJ1-4, the V gene TRBV15, with D maybe TRBD1 (5 bases). Germline V lookup: CDR1 LNHNV, CDR2 YYDKDF (reference sequence). V gave up 0 bases and J gave up 7 bases, with 18 bases separating them. The CDR3 sequence is 17 residues long.

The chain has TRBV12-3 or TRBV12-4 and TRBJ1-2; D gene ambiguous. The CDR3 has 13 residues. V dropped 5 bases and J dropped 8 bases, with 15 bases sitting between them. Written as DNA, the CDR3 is TGTGCCAGCAGTGCCCCGGGTTTCTACGGCTACACCTTC. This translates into CASSAPGFYGYTF.